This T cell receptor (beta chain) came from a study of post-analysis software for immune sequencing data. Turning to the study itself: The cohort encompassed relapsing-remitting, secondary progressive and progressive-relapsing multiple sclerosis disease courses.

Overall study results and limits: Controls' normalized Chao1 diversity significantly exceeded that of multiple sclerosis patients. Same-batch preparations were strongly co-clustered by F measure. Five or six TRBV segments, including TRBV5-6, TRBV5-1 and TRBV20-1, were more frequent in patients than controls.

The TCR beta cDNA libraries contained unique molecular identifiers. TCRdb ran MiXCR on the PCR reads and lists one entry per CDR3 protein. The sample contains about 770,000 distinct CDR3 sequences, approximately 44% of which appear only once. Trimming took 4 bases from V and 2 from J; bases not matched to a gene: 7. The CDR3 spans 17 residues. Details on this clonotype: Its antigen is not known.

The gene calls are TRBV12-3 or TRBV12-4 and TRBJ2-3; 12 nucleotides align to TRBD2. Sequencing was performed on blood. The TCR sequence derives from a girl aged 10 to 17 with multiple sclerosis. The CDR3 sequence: CASSSASGRVTTDTQYF. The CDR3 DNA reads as TGTGCCAGCAGTTCGGCTAGCGGGAGGGTAACCACAGATACGCAGTATTTT.